Given below is one T cell receptor (beta chain) in context. The sample is drawn from a study of blood T cell repertoires in COVID-19. The wider study: Italy, Spain and the United States were the sources of the convalescent and acute COVID-19 samples.

Clones were read by immunoSEQ multiplex PCR, and TCRdb kept only the in-frame ones, dropping some. Among approximately 150,000 clones listed, roughly nine tenths were seen once. Germline lookup yields CDR1 SGHVS and CDR2 FQNEAQ. Trimming took 4 bases from V and 7 from J, leaving 11 bases between them. This CDR3 region has 13 residues. The TCR was taken from a human donor in a cohort sampled during active COVID-19. Sequenced: peripheral blood. This rearrangement joins TRBV7-8 to TRBJ1-5; perhaps TRBD1 as D (6 bases). CDR3 protein: CASSYRVDQPQHF. The CDR3 DNA sequence: TGTGCCAGCAGCTACAGGGTGGACCAGCCCCAGCATTTT.